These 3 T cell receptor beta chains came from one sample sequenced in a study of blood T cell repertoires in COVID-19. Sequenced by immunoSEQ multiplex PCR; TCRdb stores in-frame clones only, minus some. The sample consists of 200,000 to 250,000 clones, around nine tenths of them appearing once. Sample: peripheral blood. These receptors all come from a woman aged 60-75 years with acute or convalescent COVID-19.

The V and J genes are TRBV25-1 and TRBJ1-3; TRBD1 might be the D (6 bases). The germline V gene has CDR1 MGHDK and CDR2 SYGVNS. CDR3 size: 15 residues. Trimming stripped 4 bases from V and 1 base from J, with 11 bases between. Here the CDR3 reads CASSVGGASGNTIYF. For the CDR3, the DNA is TGTGCCAGCAGTGTAGGGGGGGCGTCTGGAAACACCATATATTTT.

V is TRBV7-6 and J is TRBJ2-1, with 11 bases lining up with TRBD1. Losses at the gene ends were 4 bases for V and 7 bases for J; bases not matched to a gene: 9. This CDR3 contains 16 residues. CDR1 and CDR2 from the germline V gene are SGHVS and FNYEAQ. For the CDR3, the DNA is TGTGCCAGCAGCTCGGCCCGGACAGGGGGCTGGAATGAGCAGTTCTTC. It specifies CASSSARTGGWNEQFF.

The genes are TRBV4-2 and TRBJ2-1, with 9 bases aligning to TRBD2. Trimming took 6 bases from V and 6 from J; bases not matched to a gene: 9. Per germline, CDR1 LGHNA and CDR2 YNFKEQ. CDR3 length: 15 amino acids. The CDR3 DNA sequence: TGTGCCAGCAGGGTGACTAGCGGAGCCTTCAATGAGCAGTTCTTC. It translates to CASRVTSGAFNEQFF.